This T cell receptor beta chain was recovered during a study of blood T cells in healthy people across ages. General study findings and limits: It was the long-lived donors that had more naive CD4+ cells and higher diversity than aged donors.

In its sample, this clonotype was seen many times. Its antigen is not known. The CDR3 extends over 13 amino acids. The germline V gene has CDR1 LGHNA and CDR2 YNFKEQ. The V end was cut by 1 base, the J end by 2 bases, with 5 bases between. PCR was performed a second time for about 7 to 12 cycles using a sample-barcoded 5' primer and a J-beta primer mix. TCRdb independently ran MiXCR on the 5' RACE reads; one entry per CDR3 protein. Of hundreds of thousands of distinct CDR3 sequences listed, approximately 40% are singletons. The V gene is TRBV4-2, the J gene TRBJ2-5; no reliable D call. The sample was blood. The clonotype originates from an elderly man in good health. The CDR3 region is CASSQAVQETQYF. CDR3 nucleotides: TGTGCCAGCAGCCAAGCTGTACAAGAGACCCAGTACTTC.